This TCR beta chain was sequenced for a study of Ad26.COV2.S vaccination and SARS-CoV-2 variants. Study summary: Dosing was one shot or two shots 56 days apart.

The data were produced by immunoSEQ multiplex PCR, yet TCRdb's version contains in-frame clones alone and is incomplete. This sample has just under 250,000 clones, with approximately 90% found just once. Treatment in this sample: around 19 received Ad26.COV2.S at low or high dose, single or two shots; several received placebo; per-sample allocation not given. Collection of samples fell on day 63 after the first vaccine or placebo injection. This CDR3 has 14 residues. V lost 2 bases and J 6 bases, leaving 14 bases between the germline ends. Germline V CDR1 and CDR2: KGHSH, LQKENI. V is TRBV18 and J is TRBJ2-7; no clear D gene. This receptor was identified in a person between 18 and 65 years old who received the Ad26.COV2.S COVID-19 vaccine or a placebo. The specimen comprised peripheral blood, sampled in a trial of Ad26.COV2.S vaccine versus placebo. CDR3 nucleotide sequence: TGTGCCAGCTCACCATCCCGAGGTCCTGGCGAGCAGTACTTC. This codes for CASSPSRGPGEQYF. Using reference TRBV18 and TRBJ2-7 for the parts outside the CDR3, the full variable domain is NAGVMQNPRHLVRRRGQEARLRCSPMKGHSHVYWYRQLPEEGLKFMVYLQKENIIDESGMPKERFSAEFPKEGPSILRIQQVVRGDSAAYFCASSPSRGPGEQYFGPGTRLTVT.